A single TCR beta chain is shown here with its context. As yet, its antigen is unknown. CDR3 length: 13 residues. Germline-derived CDR1 and CDR2 are SGHAT and FQNNGV. Between the trimmed V and J ends, which lost 1 base and 7 bases, there was a span of 10 bases. The data are from a study of cytomegalovirus exposure and HLA in healthy donors. Study conclusions and caveats: The CMV antigen specificity of a few CMV-associated chains was confirmed through in vitro analysis. A later analysis found most CMV-associated TCR beta chains apparently HLA-restricted. Despite most TCR sequences being rare, some public TCRs occurred in many donors.

It was with 60 Vbeta and 13 Jbeta primers that the PCR ran. Measured with immunoSEQ multiplex PCR; TCRdb has only the in-frame clones, and not every one. The repertoire has roughly 120,000 clones, approximately 73% of them found once; the top ten carry around 5%. This TCR was sampled from a man aged 60 to 75 in good health and CMV-seropositive. V is TRBV11-2 and J is TRBJ2-5; no firm D call. The sequenced sample consisted of PBMCs. CDR3 DNA: TGTGCCAGCAGCTTAGCTCTAGAAGGGACCCAGTACTTC. It specifies CASSLALEGTQYF.